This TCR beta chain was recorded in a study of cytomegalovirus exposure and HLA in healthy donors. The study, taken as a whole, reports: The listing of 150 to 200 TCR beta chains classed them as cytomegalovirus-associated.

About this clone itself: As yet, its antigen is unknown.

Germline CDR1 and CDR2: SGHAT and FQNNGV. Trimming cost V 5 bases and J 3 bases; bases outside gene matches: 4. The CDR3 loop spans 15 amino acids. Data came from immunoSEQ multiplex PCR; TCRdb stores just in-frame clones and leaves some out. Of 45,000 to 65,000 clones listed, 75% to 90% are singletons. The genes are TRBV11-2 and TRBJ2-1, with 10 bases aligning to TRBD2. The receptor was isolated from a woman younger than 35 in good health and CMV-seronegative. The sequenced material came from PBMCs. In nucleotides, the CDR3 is TGTGCCAGCAGCCTCCGACTAGCGGGCTACAATGAGCAGTTCTTC. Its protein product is CASSLRLAGYNEQFF.